A selection of T cell receptor beta chains follows, all from one sample in a study of blood T cell repertoires in COVID-19. Sequencing was performed with immunoSEQ multiplex PCR; in TCRdb, only in-frame clones are kept and a portion is missing. Among approximately 350,000 clones listed, roughly 87% were seen once. Sequenced sample: PBMCs or T cells enriched from blood (not recorded which). The source is a woman between 25 and 40 years old who had recovered from COVID-19. The CDR3 runs from the conserved cysteine through the conserved F or W. A D gene is named only where the DNA matches it firmly. The size of a clone is reported for some rows only, either as once, few or many, or as a class for expanded clones.

clone_size j_call v_call d_call cdr3_nt cdr3_aa
- TRBJ2-4 TRBV6-1 - TGTGCCAGCAGTGAACTTATGGCTAGTATCGACATTCAGTACTTC CASSELMASIDIQYF
- TRBJ1-1 TRBV11-2 - TGTGCCAGCAGCTTAGGCTACAGGGCCGGAGAACGGCGGAACACTGAAGCTTTCTTT CASSLGYRAGERRNTEAFF
- TRBJ2-3 TRBV5-1 TRBD2 TGCGCCAGCGCCCGGGGGGCAGATACGCAGTATTTT CASARGADTQYF
few TRBJ2-7 TRBV11-1 - TGTGCCAGCAGCTTAGCGGTAGCGGAGGGGTTCGAGCAGTACTTC CASSLAVAEGFEQYF
- TRBJ2-2 TRBV27 TRBD1 TGTGCCAGCAGTTTATCTGGGACAGGGAACACCGGGGAGCTGTTTTTT CASSLSGTGNTGELFF
- TRBJ2-7 TRBV29-1 - TGCAGCGTTGGGCTCGGACACTACCCCCCACTACAGTACTTC CSVGLGHYPPLQYF
- TRBJ2-3 TRBV18 TRBD2 TGTGCCAGCTTGGGACTAGCGTCTGGAGATACGCAGTATTTT CASLGLASGDTQYF
- TRBJ1-3 TRBV18 TRBD1 TGTGCCAGCTCGGTCGGACAGGTTTTCTCTGGAAACACCATATATTTT CASSVGQVFSGNTIYF
once TRBJ2-3 TRBV11-3 - TGTGCCAGCAGCTTAGCGGGGGAGTTAACAGATACGCAGTATTTT CASSLAGELTDTQYF
- TRBJ1-6 TRBV19 - TGTGCCAGTAGTACTTACCGGGACAAGAATTCACCCCTCCACTTT CASSTYRDKNSPLHF
- TRBJ2-2 TRBV7-9 TRBD2 TGTGCCAGCAGCTTAGTTGGCGGGAGGGCCGCCGGGGAGCTGTTTTTT CASSLVGGRAAGELFF
- TRBJ1-1 TRBV24-1 TRBD1 TGTGCCACCAGAAGCAAGGCAGGGGGAAGCACTGAAGCTTTCTTT CATRSKAGGSTEAFF
- TRBJ2-1 TRBV28 TRBD1 TGTGCCAGCAGTTACTCCGGGACAGGGGGTGAGCAGTTCTTC CASSYSGTGGEQFF
once TRBJ1-3 TRBV2 - TGTGCCAGCAGTGCGGCTGGAAACACCATATATTTT CASSAAGNTIYF
- TRBJ2-7 TRBV27 TRBD1 TGTGCCAGCAGTTTATTCCCCCCGGGACAGGGGCTAAGGGGGCAGTACTTC CASSLFPPGQGLRGQYF
- TRBJ1-6 TRBV5-1 - TGCGCCAGCAGCTTGACAGGGAGCTCCTATAATTCACCCCTCCACTTT CASSLTGSSYNSPLHF
- TRBJ2-1 TRBV10-2 - TGCGCCAGCAGAACGACTAGTTACAATGAGCAGTTCTTC CASRTTSYNEQFF
- TRBJ2-1 TRBV18 TRBD2 TGTGCCAGCTCACCACCGTCCCGGGGGGTTGATGAGCAGTTCTTC CASSPPSRGVDEQFF
once TRBJ2-3 TRBV28 TRBD2 TGTGCCAGCAGTACCTCACTAGCGGGAGGGCCGGGAGATACGCAGTATTTT CASSTSLAGGPGDTQYF
once TRBJ2-7 TRBV5-5 - TGTGCCAGCAGCTTTCAAGCGACTGAAACGCTCCTAAACTACGAGCAGTACTTC CASSFQATETLLNYEQYF
- TRBJ2-1 TRBV7-2 - TGTGCCAGCAGCTTAGAAGGTGGTCCGGGGGTCCGGTTCTTC CASSLEGGPGVRFF
once TRBJ2-6 TRBV5-1 TRBD2 TGCGCCAGCAGCCGCCTAGCGGTAAACTCTGGGGCCAACGTCCTGACTTTC CASSRLAVNSGANVLTF
- TRBJ2-7 TRBV28 TRBD2 TGTGCCAGCAGGGGGTGCGGGAGTAGCCCGGCCTACGAGCAGTACTTC CASRGCGSSPAYEQYF
once TRBJ2-2 TRBV16 TRBD1 TGTGCCAGCAGCCAATCGGCAGGGGGCATCACCGGGGAGCTGTTTTTT CASSQSAGGITGELFF
few TRBJ1-4 TRBV11-2 - TGTGCCAGCAGCTTCTCTGGACAGCTTAATGAAAAACTGTTTTTT CASSFSGQLNEKLFF
- TRBJ2-3 TRBV7-9 - TGTGCCAGCAGCCCCCACACAGATACGCAGTATTTT CASSPHTDTQYF
- TRBJ2-2 TRBV2 - TGTGCCAGCAGCAAACCGGGAGCGAACACCGGGGAGCTGTTTTTT CASSKPGANTGELFF
- TRBJ1-1 TRBV7-9 TRBD1 TGTGCCAGCAGCCCCCGGGACAGGGGGCCGGTCACTGAAGCTTTCTTT CASSPRDRGPVTEAFF
- TRBJ1-4 TRBV28 - TGTGCCAGCAAGTCCGGACAGCCGATGCACCATGAAAAACTGTTTTTT CASKSGQPMHHEKLFF
- TRBJ1-2 TRBV28 - TGTGCCAGCAGCCCCCGTTTTAACTATGGCTACACCTTC CASSPRFNYGYTF
- TRBJ2-5 TRBV5-4 - TGTGCCAGCAGCTCCGGAACTACCGAGACCCAGTACTTC CASSSGTTETQYF
- TRBJ1-1 TRBV10-1 - TGCGCCAGCACCTACACTGAAGCTTTCTTT CASTYTEAFF
- TRBJ1-5 TRBV6-5 TRBD1 TGTGCCAGCAGTCCGGGGGACAGGAGGGATCAGCCCCAGCATTTT CASSPGDRRDQPQHF
few TRBJ1-1 TRBV27 - TGTGCCAGCAGTTTAAACATGAACACTGAAGCTTTCTTT CASSLNMNTEAFF
once TRBJ1-1 TRBV6-1 - TGTGCCAGCAGTGAAGAAGGGGCCGGGGGGACTGAAGCTTTCTTT CASSEEGAGGTEAFF
- TRBJ1-1 TRBV27 - TGTGCCAGCAGCGTACAGGGATGGAGTGAAGCTTTCTTT CASSVQGWSEAFF
- TRBJ2-3 TRBV5-1 TRBD2 TGCGCCAGCAGCGGGCCGAGCGGGGACTCAGATACGCAGTATTTT CASSGPSGDSDTQYF
- TRBJ1-2 TRBV2 - TGTGCCAGCAGGAGGGGGGGGAACTATGGCTACACCTTC CASRRGGNYGYTF
- TRBJ2-3 TRBV7-9 TRBD1 TGTGCCAGCAGCAAGGGGACAGGGGGCGGCACAGATACGCAGTATTTT CASSKGTGGGTDTQYF
few TRBJ1-2 TRBV5-1 TRBD1 TGCGCCAGCAGCCCGGACAGGGTTGGTGGCTACACCTTC CASSPDRVGGYTF